A single T cell receptor (beta chain) is shown here with its context. This CDR3 has 16 residues. The germline gives CDR1 SGDLS, CDR2 YYNGEE. V lost 0 bases, J lost 0 bases, and 12 bases lay in between. This record belongs to a study of blood T cell repertoires in COVID-19. Sequenced by immunoSEQ multiplex PCR; TCRdb stores in-frame clones only, minus some. The sample lists 270,000 or so clones; roughly 81% were seen once. This sequence originates from a woman between 50 and 59 years old who had been exposed to COVID-19. The rearrangement joins TRBV9 to TRBJ1-1; D not resolved. The sample comprised PBMCs or T cells enriched from blood (not recorded which). The CDR3 loop reads CASSVEAGSMNTEAFF. CDR3 nucleotides: TGTGCCAGCAGCGTAGAGGCAGGTTCCATGAACACTGAAGCTTTCTTT. The full variable domain, rest sourced from reference TRBV9 and TRBJ1-1, is DSGVTQTPKHLITATGQRVTLRCSPRSGDLSVYWYQQSLDQGLQFLIQYYNGEERAKGNILERFSAQQFPDLHSELNLSSLELGDSALYFCASSVEAGSMNTEAFFGQGTRLTVV.